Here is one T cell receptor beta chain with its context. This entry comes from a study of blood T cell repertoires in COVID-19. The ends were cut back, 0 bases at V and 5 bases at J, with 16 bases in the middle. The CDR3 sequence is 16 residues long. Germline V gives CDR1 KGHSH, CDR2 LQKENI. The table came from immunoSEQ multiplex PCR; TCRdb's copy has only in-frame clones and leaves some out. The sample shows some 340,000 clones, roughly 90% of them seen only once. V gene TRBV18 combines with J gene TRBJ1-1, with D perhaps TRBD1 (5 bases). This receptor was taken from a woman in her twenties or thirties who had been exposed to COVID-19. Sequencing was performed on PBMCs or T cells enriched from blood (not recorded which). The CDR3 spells CASSPPGLRLGTEAFF. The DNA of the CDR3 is TGTGCCAGCTCACCACCGGGACTGAGGCTCGGAACTGAAGCTTTCTTT.